The 8 T cell receptor beta chains presented below share a single source sample, sequenced in a study of radiation and T cells in renal cell carcinoma. Time point reported: blood 4 weeks post-SBRT, at nephrectomy. Sample treatment: 15 Gy SBRT to primary tumor, nephrectomy 4 weeks later. TCRdb's table, derived via immunoSEQ multiplex PCR, lists solely in-frame clones and lacks some. The sample lists around 170,000 clones, about 88% seen once, with around 11% in the top ten. This specimen was blood, taken from a patient whose treatment included radiotherapy and nephrectomy. The receptors were sampled from a woman between 50 and 59 years old with renal cell carcinoma.

The chain uses TRBV30 and TRBJ1-2; 8 bases are shared with TRBD1. In germline, CDR1 is GTSNPN, CDR2 SVGIG (reference sequence). The CDR3 is 12 residues long. V lost 4 bases and J lost 9; bases outside the gene matches: 7. The CDR3 bases are TGTGCCTGGATTCTGACAGGGGTCAGCTACACCTTC. Translating gives CAWILTGVSYTF.

The chain links TRBV7-8 to TRBJ2-4; 9 bases fit TRBD1. This CDR3 has 14 amino acids. Germline V lookup: CDR1 SGHVS, CDR2 FQNEAQ. V lost 5 bases, J lost 7 bases, and 6 bases stayed unmatched. The CDR3 reads CASSPGQGRNIQYF. The CDR3 region has the DNA TGTGCCAGCAGCCCGGGACAGGGCCGGAACATTCAGTACTTC.

The rearrangement links TRBV25-1 to TRBJ2-2, with 9 bases identical to TRBD1. Per the germline V gene, CDR1 is MGHDK and CDR2 is SYGVNS. V lost 8 bases, J lost 7 bases, and 8 bases stayed unmatched. The CDR3 covers 14 residues. The CDR3 sequence: CASGGQGRDGELFF. DNA of the CDR3: TGTGCCAGCGGTGGACAGGGGCGGGACGGGGAGCTGTTTTTT. Full variable domain (missing parts from reference TRBV25-1 and TRBJ2-2): EADIYQTPRYLVIGTGKKITLECSQTMGHDKMYWYQQDPGMELHLIHYSYGVNSTEKGDLSSESTVSRIRTEHFPLTLESARPSHTSQYLCASGGQGRDGELFFGEGSRLTVL.

The CDR3 DNA reads as TGTGCCAGCAGCCATTGGTTCGGGTCGACAGACGGGCAAGAGACCCAGTACTTC. Protein product: CASSHWFGSTDGQETQYF. The chain has TRBV27 and TRBJ2-5, with D possibly matching TRBD1 (5 bases). Germline V gene data show CDR1 as MNHEY and CDR2 as SMNVEV (reference sequence). The V end lost 6 bases, the J end lost 2 bases, and 25 bases lay between the germline ends. This CDR3 region has 18 residues.

The V gene is TRBV18, the J gene TRBJ2-4; D is uncertain. With 5 bases removed from V and 0 bases from J, the gap between germline ends came to 8 bases. The CDR3 extends over 14 amino acids. Germline lookup yields CDR1 KGHSH and CDR2 LQKENI. CDR3 in amino acids: CASSTEIAKNIQYF. CDR3 in DNA: TGTGCCAGCTCAACAGAAATAGCCAAAAACATTCAGTACTTC.

The rearrangement joins TRBV2 to TRBJ2-5; TRBD1 might be the D (6 bases). Germline assignment: CDR1 SNHLY and CDR2 FYNNEI. This CDR3 has 15 residues. V was pared by 4 bases and J by 2 bases, with 14 bases between. CDR3 in DNA: TGTGCCAGCAGTGCTCAATACAGGGCTCAAGAGACCCAGTACTTC. The encoded protein is CASSAQYRAQETQYF. Together with reference TRBV2 and TRBJ2-5, the CDR3 gives the full variable domain: EPEVTQTPSHQVTQMGQEVILRCVPISNHLYFYWYRQILGQKVEFLVSFYNNEISEKSEIFDDQFSVERPDGSNFTLKIRSTKLEDSAMYFCASSAQYRAQETQYFGPGTRLLVL.

The chain is built from TRBV18 and TRBJ1-5; D unresolved. Per germline, CDR1 KGHSH and CDR2 LQKENI. The CDR3 extends over 13 amino acids. Deletions cut 2 bases from V and 7 bases from J, with 9 bases between. CDR3 region: CASSPEADQPQHF. The CDR3 DNA is TGTGCCAGCTCACCAGAGGCGGACCAGCCCCAGCATTTT. Drawing the rest from reference TRBV18 and TRBJ1-5, the complete variable domain is NAGVMQNPRHLVRRRGQEARLRCSPMKGHSHVYWYRQLPEEGLKFMVYLQKENIIDESGMPKERFSAEFPKEGPSILRIQQVVRGDSAAYFCASSPEADQPQHFGDGTRLSIL.

The chain recombines TRBV18 with TRBJ1-2, with D unclear. The CDR3 runs 13 residues. Trimming took off 3 bases at V and 4 bases at J, with 9 bases between the two ends. Germline assignment: CDR1 KGHSH and CDR2 LQKENI. The CDR3 coding sequence is TGTGCCAGCTCACCGGATGACACCTATGGCTACACCTTC. It codes for CASSPDDTYGYTF.